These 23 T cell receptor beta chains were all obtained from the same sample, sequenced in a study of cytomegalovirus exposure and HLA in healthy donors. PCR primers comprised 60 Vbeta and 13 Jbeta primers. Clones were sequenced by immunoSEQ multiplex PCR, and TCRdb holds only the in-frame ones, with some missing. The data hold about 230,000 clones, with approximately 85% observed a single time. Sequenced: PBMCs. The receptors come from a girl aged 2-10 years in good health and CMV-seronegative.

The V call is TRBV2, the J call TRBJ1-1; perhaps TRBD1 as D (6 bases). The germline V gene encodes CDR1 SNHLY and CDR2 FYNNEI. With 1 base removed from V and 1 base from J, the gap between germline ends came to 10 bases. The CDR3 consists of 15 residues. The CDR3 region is CASSEDRARNTEAFF. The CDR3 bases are TGTGCCAGCAGTGAAGACAGGGCCCGGAACACTGAAGCTTTCTTT.

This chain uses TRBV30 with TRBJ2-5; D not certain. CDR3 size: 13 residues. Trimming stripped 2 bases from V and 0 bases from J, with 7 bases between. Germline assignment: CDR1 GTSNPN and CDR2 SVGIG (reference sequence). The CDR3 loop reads CAWSWADQETQYF. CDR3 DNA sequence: TGTGCCTGGAGTTGGGCAGACCAAGAGACCCAGTACTTC. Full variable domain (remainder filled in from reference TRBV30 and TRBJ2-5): SQTIHQWPATLVQPVGSPLSLECTVEGTSNPNLYWYRQAAGRGLQLLFYSVGIGQISSEVPQNLSASRPQDRQFILSSKKLLLSDSGFYLCAWSWADQETQYFGPGTRLLVL.

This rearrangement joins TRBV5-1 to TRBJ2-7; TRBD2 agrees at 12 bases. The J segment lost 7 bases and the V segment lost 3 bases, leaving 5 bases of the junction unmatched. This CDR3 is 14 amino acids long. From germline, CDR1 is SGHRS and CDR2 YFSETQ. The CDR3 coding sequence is TGCGCCAGCAGCTGGCGACTAGCGGGGGAAGAGCAGTACTTC. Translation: CASSWRLAGEEQYF.

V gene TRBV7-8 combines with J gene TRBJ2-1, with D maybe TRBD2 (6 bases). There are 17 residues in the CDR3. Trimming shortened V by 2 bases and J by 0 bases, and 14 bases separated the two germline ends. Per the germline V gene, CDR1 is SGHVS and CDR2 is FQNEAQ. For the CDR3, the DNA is TGTGCCAGCAGCTTACCAAAGCGGGCCTTCTCCTACAATGAGCAGTTCTTC. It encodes CASSLPKRAFSYNEQFF.

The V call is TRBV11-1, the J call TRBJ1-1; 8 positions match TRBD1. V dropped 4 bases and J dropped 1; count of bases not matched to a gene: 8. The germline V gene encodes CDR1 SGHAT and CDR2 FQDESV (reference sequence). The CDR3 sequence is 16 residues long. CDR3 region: CASSSHYRGGNTEAFF. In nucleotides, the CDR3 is TGTGCCAGCAGCTCCCACTACAGGGGGGGGAACACTGAAGCTTTCTTT.

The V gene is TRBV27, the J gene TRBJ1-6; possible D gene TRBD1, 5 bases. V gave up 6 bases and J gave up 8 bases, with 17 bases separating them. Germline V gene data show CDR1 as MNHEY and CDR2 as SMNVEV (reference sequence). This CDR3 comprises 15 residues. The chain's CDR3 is CASRSQGLLYSPLHF. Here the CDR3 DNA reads TGTGCCAGCAGGAGCCAGGGTTTATTGTATTCACCCCTCCACTTT.

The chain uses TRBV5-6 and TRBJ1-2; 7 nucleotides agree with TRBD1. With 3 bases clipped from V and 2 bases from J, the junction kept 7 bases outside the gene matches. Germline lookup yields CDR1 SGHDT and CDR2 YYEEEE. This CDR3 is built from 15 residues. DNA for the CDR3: TGTGCCAGCAGCTCAACAGGGGCGGAGAACTATGGCTACACCTTC. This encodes CASSSTGAENYGYTF.

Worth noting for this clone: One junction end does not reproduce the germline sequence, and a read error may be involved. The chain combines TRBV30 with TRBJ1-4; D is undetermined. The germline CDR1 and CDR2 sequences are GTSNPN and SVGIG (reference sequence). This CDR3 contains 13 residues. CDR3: CAWSRGFNEKLFF. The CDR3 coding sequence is TGTGCCTGGAGTCGCGGGTTCAATGAGAAACTGTTTTTT.

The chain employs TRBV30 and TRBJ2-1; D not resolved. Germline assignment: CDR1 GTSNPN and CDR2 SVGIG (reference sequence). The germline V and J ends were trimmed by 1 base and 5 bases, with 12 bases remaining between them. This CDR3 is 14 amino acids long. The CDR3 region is CAWSDIPTNNEQFF. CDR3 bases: TGTGCCTGGAGTGATATACCTACCAACAATGAGCAGTTCTTC.

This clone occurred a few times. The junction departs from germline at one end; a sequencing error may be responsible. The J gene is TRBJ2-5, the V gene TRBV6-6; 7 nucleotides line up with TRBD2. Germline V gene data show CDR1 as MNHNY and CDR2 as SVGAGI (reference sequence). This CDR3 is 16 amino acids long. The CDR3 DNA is TGTGCCAGCAGCTACTTCGGGACTACCTCGAAAGAGACCCAGTACTTC. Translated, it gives CASSYFGTTSKETQYF.

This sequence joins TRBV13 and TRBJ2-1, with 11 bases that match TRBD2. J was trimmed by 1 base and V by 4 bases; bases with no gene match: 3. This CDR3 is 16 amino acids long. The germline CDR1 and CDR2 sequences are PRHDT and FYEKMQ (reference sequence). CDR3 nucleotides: TGTGCCAGCAGCTGGACTAGCGGGCATTCCTACAATGAGCAGTTCTTC. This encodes CASSWTSGHSYNEQFF.

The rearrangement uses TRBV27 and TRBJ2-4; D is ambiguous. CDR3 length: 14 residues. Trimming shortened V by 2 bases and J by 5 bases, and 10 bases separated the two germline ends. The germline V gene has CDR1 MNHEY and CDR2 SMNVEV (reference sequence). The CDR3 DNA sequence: TGTGCCAGCAGTTTACAGGTAAAAGAAAACATTCAGTACTTC. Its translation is CASSLQVKENIQYF.

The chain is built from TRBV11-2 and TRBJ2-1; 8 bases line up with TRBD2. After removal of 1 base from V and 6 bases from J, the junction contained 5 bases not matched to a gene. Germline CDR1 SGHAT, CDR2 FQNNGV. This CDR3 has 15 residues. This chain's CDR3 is CASSLGGTSANEQFF. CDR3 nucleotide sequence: TGTGCCAGCAGCTTAGGGGGGACTAGTGCCAATGAGCAGTTCTTC.

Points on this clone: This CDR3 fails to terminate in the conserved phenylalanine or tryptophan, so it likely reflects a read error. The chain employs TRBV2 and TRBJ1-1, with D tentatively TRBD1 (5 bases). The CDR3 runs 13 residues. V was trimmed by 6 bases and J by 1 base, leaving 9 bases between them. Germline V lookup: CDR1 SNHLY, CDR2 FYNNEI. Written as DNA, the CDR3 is TGTGCCAGCAGCTATGGACAGAACACTGAAGCTTTCCTT. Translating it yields CASSYGQNTEAFL.

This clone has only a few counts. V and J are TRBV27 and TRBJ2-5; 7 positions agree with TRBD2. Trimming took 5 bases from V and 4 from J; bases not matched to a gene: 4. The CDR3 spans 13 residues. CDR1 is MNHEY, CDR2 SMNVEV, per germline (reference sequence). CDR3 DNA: TGTGCCAGCAGTCCGGCTAGCGGAGAGACCCAGTACTTC. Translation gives CASSPASGETQYF.

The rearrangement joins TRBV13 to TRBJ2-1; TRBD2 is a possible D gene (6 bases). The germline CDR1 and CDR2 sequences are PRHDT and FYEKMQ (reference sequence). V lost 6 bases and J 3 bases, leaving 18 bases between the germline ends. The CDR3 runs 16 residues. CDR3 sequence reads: CASSLLSSADYNEQFF. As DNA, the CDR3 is TGTGCCAGCAGTCTATTGTCTAGCGCAGACTACAATGAGCAGTTCTTC. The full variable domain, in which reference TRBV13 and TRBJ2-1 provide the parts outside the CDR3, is AAGVIQSPRHLIKEKRETATLKCYPIPRHDTVYWYQQGPGQDPQFLISFYEKMQSDKGSIPDRFSAQQFSDYHSELNMSSLELGDSALYFCASSLLSSADYNEQFFGPGTRLTVL.

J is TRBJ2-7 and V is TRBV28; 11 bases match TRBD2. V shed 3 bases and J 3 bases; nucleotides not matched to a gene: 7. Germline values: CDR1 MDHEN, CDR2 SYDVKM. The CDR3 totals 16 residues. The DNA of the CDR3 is TGTGCCAGCAGTTTCTCTCCTGGGACTAGCGGCTACGAGCAGTACTTC. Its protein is CASSFSPGTSGYEQYF.

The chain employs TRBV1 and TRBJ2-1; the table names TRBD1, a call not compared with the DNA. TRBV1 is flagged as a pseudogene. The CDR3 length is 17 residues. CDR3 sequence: CTSSQDRGKSSYNEQFF. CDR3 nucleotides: TGCACCAGCAGCCAAGACAGGGGGAAAAGCTCCTACAATGAGCAGTTCTTC.

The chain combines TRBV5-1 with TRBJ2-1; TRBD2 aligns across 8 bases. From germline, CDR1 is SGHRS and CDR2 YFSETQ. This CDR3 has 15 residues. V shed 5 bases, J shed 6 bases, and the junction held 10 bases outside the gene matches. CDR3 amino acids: CASRDTSGPSNEQFF. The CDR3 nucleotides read TGCGCCAGCAGGGACACTAGCGGTCCAAGCAATGAGCAGTTCTTC.

Written as DNA, the CDR3 is TGTGCCAGAGGACTAGCCCCCGCAGATACGCAGTATTTT. It encodes CARGLAPADTQYF. The rearrangement uses TRBV2 and TRBJ2-3, with 8 bases lining up with TRBD2. Germline loops: CDR1 SNHLY, CDR2 FYNNEI. The CDR3 sequence is 13 residues long. Trimming took 9 bases from V and 4 from J; bases not matched to a gene: 6. Full variable domain (outside the CDR3, taken from reference TRBV2 and TRBJ2-3): EPEVTQTPSHQVTQMGQEVILRCVPISNHLYFYWYRQILGQKVEFLVSFYNNEISEKSEIFDDQFSVERPDGSNFTLKIRSTKLEDSAMYFCARGLAPADTQYFGPGTRLTVL.

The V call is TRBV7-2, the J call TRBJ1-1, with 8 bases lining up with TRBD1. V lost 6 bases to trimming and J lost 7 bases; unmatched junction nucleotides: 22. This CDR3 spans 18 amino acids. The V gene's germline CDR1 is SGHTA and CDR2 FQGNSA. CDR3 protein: CASSLNAGTGGVRGEAFF. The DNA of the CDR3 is TGTGCCAGCAGTCTAAACGCCGGGACAGGTGGGGTCAGGGGTGAAGCTTTCTTT.

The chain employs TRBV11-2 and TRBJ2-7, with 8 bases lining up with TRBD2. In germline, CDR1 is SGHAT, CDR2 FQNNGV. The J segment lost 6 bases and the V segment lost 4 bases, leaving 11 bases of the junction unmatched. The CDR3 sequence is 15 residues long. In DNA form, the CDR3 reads TGTGCCAGCAGCTCAAACTCCGGGACTAGTTTCGAGCAGTACTTC. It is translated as CASSSNSGTSFEQYF.

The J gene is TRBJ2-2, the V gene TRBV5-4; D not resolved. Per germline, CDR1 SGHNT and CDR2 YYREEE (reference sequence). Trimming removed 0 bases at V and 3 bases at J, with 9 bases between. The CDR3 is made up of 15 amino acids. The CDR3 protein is CASSLGRSYTGELFF. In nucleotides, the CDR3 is TGTGCCAGCAGCTTGGGCAGGTCTTACACCGGGGAGCTGTTTTTT.